This TCR beta chain was documented in a study of blood T cells in healthy people across ages. PCR was performed a second time for 7 to 11 cycles using a sample-barcoded 5' primer and a J-beta primer mix. TCRdb re-called the 5' RACE reads with MiXCR, one entry per CDR3 protein. There are roughly 700,000 distinct CDR3 sequences in the sample; around 25% occur only once, and roughly a tenth lies in the top ten. The CDR3 loop spans 10 amino acids. Trimming cost V 6 bases and J 6 bases, with 7 bases left between them. Germline V gene sequence: CDR1 SQVTM, CDR2 ANQGSEA. Study-level findings and limits: Reliance upon unsorted PBMCs precluded definitive naive versus antigen-experienced comparison.

With respect to this clonotype: The antigen is undetermined.

The sample also formed part of further work on T cells of mothers and their children. This second study says: The extracted RNA was employed in its entirety for cDNA synthesis, at roughly 1.4 ug per 15 ul. Maternal samples each gave over 9.5 million TCR beta CDR3 reads, and child samples approximately 3 million each.

V usage is TRBV29-1 and J usage is TRBJ2-3; D remains ambiguous. Sequenced input: blood. This TCR was recovered from a boy between 10 and 17 years old in good health. CDR3 protein: CSVTIDTQYF. The CDR3, as DNA: TGCAGCGTAACAATCGATACGCAGTATTTT.